This T cell receptor beta chain was obtained from a study of T cells and Merkel cell carcinoma outcomes. Study results and caveats: Reportedly, T-cell repertoire with density predicts Merkel cell carcinoma outcomes.

Generated by immunoSEQ multiplex PCR, the TCRdb table keeps only in-frame clones and is missing some. The data show several thousand clones, with over 75% seen just once and 16% held by the top ten. The CDR3 has 12 amino acids. Germline V gene sequence: CDR1 MNHNS, CDR2 SASEGT. V gave up 6 bases and J gave up 8 bases, with 13 bases separating them. For this clone: Its target is unknown.

The specimen sequenced was tumor tissue from Merkel cell carcinoma. V and J are TRBV6-1 and TRBJ1-1; tentative D call: TRBD1 (5 bases). The sequence derives from a human donor with Merkel cell carcinoma. CDR3 DNA: TGTGCCAGCAGCCAACGGGGACCAGAAGCTTTCTTT. Its translation is CASSQRGPEAFF.